Listed here is a single T cell receptor (beta chain). The sample originates from a study of PD-L1 blockade in urothelial cancer. The sample's time point: peripheral blood 6 weeks after treatment start. Germline CDR1 is MGHDK and CDR2 is SYGVNS. The ends were cut back, 5 bases at V and 7 bases at J, with 5 bases in the middle. This CDR3 contains 11 residues. Profiled with immunoSEQ multiplex PCR; TCRdb holds only in-frame clones, not every one. The sample has approximately 79,000 clones, around 93% seen once. The sample here was PBMCs, taken around atezolizumab (anti-PD-L1) treatment. This clonotype was obtained from a woman of 80 years or more with urothelial cancer. The chain is built from TRBV25-1 and TRBJ2-2; no clear D. The CDR3 nucleotides are TGTGCCAGCAGTTTCCGCGGGGAGCTGTTTTTT. This encodes CASSFRGELFF.